This is a list of T cell receptor beta chains from one sample in a study of T-cell reconstitution after alpha-beta-depleted transplantation in children. A single record per CDR3 protein comes from TCRdb applying MiXCR to the PCR reads. The repertoire consists of 900,000 or so distinct CDR3 sequences, with around 17% occurring once and the leading ten covering around 4.5%. Sequenced material: PBMCs, mostly from graft donor cells, taken 360 days after TCRalphabeta/CD19-depleted stem cell transplant. These receptors all stem from a male patient aged 10 to 17 who had a stem cell transplant for acute lymphoblastic leukemia, so the T cells may come from the graft donor. Both conserved end residues are part of each CDR3. A D gene is named only where the DNA matches it firmly. The size field is filled for only some rows; it gives once, few, many or a size class.

d_gene	v_gene	j_gene	len	abundance	CDR3aa
TRBD2	TRBV7-8	TRBJ2-5	18	.	CASSRMRVAASGKETQYF
TRBD1	TRBV3-1	TRBJ2-7	12	.	CASSVYRGTQYF
TRBD2	TRBV5-1	TRBJ2-7	17	.	CASSLGLASPGVYEQYF
TRBD2	TRBV20-1	TRBJ2-7	16	.	CSAPASWGLAGGEQYF
TRBD2	TRBV9	TRBJ2-7	15	once	CASSVFAGEGYEQYF
TRBD1	TRBV12-3/TRBV12-4	TRBJ2-4	15	few	CASSSGGLAKNIQYF
.	TRBV18	TRBJ2-5	14	.	CASSLYRQRETQYF
.	TRBV5-1	TRBJ1-5	15	many	CASSLVAGVGQPQHF
.	TRBV2	TRBJ2-7	16	.	CASSDQTGLSSYEQYF
.	TRBV4-1	TRBJ1-2	17	.	CASSQAGTSNGNYGYTF
TRBD1	TRBV27	TRBJ1-2	15	.	CASSLVAGGNYGYTF
.	TRBV28	TRBJ2-5	12	few	CASSSGLYFPAF
.	TRBV5-1	TRBJ1-6	19	.	CASKPQTRTGSLYNSPLHF
.	TRBV7-7	TRBJ2-1	14	.	CASSLDPGTGEQFF
TRBD1	TRBV5-1	TRBJ2-1	15	few	CASSRGTGGGNEQFF
.	TRBV10-3	TRBJ2-5	15	few	CAISEEGTWGETQYF
.	TRBV6-5	TRBJ2-1	19	few	CASSYFSGSGYSSYNEQFF
.	TRBV12-3/TRBV12-4	TRBJ2-1	14	few	CATPRPGLHNEQFF
.	TRBV5-1	TRBJ2-7	15	.	CASSLVGVRTYEQYF
.	TRBV5-1	TRBJ1-2	13	many	CASRRADNYGYTF
.	TRBV29-1	TRBJ1-1	11	few	CSVQRNTEAFF
.	TRBV20-1	TRBJ2-1	14	many	CSATTSPPYNEQFF
.	TRBV10-3	TRBJ2-5	16	.	CAISAPLTGTQETQYF
.	TRBV7-9	TRBJ2-7	14	.	CASSLVTGDYEQYF
.	TRBV4-2	TRBJ2-1	15	.	CASSPDLPWYNEQFF
.	TRBV7-2	TRBJ1-1	13	few	CASSFVGGPEAFF